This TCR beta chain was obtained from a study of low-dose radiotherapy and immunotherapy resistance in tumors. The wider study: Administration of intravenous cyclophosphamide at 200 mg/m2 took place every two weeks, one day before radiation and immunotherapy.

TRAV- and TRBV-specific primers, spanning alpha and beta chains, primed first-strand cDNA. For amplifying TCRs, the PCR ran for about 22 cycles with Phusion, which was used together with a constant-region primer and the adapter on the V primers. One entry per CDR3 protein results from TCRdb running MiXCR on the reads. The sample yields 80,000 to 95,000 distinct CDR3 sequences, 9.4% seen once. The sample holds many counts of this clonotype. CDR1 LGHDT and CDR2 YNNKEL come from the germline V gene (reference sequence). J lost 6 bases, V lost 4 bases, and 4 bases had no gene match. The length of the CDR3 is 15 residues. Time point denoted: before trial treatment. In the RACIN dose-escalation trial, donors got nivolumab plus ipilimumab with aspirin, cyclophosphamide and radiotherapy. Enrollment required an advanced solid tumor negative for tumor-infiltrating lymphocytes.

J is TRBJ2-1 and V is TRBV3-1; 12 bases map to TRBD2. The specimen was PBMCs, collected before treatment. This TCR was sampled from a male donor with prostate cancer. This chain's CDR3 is CASSPELAGGNEQFF. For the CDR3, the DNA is TGTGCCAGCAGCCCAGAACTAGCGGGAGGCAATGAGCAGTTCTTC.